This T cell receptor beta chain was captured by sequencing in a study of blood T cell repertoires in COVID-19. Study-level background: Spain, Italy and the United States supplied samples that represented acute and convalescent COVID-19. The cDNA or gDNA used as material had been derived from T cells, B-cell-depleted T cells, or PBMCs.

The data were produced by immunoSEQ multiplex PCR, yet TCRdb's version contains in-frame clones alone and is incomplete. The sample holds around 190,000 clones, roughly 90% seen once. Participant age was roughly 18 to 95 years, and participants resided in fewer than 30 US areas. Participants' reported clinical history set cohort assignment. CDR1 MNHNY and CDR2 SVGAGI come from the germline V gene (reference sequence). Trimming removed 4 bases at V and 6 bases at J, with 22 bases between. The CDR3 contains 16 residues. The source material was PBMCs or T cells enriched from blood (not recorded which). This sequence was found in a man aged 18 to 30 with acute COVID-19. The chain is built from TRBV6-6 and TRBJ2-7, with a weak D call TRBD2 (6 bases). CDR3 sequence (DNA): TGTGCCAGCAGTTTGACGAACTCGCGGGGCCGGTCCGAGCAGTACTTC. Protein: CASSLTNSRGRSEQYF.